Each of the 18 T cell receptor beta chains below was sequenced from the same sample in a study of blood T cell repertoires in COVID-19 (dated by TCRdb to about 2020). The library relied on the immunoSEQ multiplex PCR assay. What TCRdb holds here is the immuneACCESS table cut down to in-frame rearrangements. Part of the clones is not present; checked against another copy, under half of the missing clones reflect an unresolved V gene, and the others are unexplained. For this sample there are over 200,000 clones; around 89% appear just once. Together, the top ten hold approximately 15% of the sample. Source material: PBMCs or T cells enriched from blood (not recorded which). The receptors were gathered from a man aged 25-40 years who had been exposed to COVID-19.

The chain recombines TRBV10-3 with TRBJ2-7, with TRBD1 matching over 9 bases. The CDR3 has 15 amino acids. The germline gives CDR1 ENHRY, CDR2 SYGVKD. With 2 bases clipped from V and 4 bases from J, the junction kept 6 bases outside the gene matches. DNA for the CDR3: TGTGCCATCAGTGAGAAGGGACAGGGACTTTACGAGCAGTACTTC. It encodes CAISEKGQGLYEQYF.

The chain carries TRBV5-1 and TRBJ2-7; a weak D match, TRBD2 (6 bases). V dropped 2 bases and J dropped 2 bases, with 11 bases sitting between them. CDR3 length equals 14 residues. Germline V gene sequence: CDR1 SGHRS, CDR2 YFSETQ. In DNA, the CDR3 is TGCGCCAGCAGCTTATCGGGGGATCCCTACGAGCAGTACTTC. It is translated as CASSLSGDPYEQYF.

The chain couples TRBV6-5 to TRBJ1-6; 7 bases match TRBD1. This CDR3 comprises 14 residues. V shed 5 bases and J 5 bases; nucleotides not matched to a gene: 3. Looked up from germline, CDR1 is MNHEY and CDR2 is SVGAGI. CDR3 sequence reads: CASSTGTDNSPLHF. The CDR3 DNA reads TGTGCCAGCAGTACCGGGACAGATAATTCACCCCTCCACTTT.

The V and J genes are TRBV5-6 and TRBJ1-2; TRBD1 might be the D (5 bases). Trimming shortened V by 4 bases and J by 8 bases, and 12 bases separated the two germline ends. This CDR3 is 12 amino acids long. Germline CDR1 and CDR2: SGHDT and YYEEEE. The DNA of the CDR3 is TGTGCCAGCAGCGTAAACGCAGGGGGCTACACCTTC. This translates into CASSVNAGGYTF.

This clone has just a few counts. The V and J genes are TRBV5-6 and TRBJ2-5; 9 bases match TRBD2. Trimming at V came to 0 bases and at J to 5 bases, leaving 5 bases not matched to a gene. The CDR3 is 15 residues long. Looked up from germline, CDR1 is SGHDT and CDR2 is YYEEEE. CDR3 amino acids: CASSLGLAALETQYF. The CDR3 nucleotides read TGTGCCAGCAGCTTGGGACTAGCGGCTTTGGAGACCCAGTACTTC.

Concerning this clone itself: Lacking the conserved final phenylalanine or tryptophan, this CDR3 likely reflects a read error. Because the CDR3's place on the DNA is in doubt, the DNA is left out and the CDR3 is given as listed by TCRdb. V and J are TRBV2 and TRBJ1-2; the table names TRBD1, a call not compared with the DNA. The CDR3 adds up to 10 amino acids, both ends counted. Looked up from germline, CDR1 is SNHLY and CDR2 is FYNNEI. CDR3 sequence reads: CASSSSYWGL.

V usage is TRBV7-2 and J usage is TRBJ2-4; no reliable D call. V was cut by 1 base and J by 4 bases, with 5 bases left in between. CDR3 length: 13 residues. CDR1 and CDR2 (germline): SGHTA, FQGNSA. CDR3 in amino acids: CASSLGQKNIQYF. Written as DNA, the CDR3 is TGTGCCAGCAGCTTAGGGCAGAAAAACATTCAGTACTTC.

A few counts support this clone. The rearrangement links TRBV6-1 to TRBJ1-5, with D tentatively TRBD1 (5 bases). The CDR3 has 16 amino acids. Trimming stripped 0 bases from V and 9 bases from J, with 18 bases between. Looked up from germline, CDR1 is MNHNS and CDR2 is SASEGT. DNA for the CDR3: TGTGCCAGCAGTGAAGCAAGGGGAATGGTGAAATCGCCCCAGCATTTT. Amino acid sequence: CASSEARGMVKSPQHF.

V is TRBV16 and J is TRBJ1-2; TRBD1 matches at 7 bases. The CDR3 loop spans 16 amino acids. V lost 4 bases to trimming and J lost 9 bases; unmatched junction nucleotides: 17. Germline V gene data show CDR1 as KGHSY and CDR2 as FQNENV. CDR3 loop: CASSLITQGDSQRYTF. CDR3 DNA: TGTGCCAGCAGCCTAATTACCCAGGGGGACAGCCAACGCTACACCTTC.

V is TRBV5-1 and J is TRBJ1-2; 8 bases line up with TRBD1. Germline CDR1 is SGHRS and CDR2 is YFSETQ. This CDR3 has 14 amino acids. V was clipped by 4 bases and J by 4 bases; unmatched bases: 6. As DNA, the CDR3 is TGCGCCAGCAGCCTGGGACAGGCTCTCTATGGCTACACCTTC. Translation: CASSLGQALYGYTF.

The CDR3 is CAISESQAHEQFF. For the CDR3, the DNA is TGTGCCATCAGTGAGTCACAGGCCCATGAGCAGTTCTTC. The chain recombines TRBV10-3 with TRBJ2-1; possible D gene TRBD1, 5 bases. Per the germline V gene, CDR1 is ENHRY and CDR2 is SYGVKD. The CDR3 contains 13 residues. The V end was cut by 0 bases, the J end by 8 bases, with 8 bases between.

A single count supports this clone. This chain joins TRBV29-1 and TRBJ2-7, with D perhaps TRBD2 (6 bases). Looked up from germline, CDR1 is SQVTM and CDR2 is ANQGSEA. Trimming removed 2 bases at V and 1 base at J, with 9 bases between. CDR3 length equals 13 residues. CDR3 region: CSVEKAGSYEQYF. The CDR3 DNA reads TGCAGCGTTGAAAAGGCGGGGTCCTACGAGCAGTACTTC.

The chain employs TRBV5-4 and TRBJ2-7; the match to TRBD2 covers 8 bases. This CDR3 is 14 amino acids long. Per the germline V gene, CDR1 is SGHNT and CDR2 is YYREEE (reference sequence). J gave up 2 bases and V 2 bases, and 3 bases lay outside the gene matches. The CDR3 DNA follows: TGTGCCAGCAGCTTCGCCGGGGGGGCCTACGAGCAGTACTTC. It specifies CASSFAGGAYEQYF.

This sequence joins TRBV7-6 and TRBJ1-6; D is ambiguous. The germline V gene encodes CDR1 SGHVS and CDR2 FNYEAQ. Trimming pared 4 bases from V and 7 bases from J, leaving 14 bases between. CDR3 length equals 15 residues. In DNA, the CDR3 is TGTGCCAGCAGCTCGGGCGTCCTAGCCAATTCACCCCTCCACTTT. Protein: CASSSGVLANSPLHF. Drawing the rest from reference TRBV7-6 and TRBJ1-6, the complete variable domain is GAGVSQSPRYKVTKRGQDVALRCDPISGHVSLYWYRQALGQGPEFLTYFNYEAQQDKSGLPNDRFSAERPEGSISTLTIQRTEQRDSAMYRCASSSGVLANSPLHFGNGTRLTVT.

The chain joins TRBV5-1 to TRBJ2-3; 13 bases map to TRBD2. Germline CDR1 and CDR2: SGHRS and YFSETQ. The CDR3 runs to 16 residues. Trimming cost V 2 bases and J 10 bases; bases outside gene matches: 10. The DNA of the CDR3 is TGCGCCAGCAGCTTAGGGACTAGCGGGGCCGGGCGTGCGCAGTATTTT. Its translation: CASSLGTSGAGRAQYF.

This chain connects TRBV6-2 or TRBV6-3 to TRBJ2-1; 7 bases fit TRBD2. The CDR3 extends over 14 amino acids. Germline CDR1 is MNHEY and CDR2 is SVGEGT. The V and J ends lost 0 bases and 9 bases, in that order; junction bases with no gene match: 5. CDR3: CASSYSQGLVEQFF. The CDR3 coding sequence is TGTGCCAGCAGTTACTCCCAAGGACTAGTTGAGCAGTTCTTC.

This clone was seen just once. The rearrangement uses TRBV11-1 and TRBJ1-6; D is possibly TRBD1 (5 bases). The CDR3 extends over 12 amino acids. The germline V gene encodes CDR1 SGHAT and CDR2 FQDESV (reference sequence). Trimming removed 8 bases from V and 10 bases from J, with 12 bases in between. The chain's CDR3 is CASGQYGSPLHF. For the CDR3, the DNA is TGTGCCAGCGGACAATACGGCTCACCCCTCCACTTT.

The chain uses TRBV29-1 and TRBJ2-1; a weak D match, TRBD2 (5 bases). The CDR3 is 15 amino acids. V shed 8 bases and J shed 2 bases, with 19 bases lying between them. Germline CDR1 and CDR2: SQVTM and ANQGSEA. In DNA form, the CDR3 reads TGCAGCACCCGGGTGTCGGGGTATGCCTACAATGAGCAGTTCTTC. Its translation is CSTRVSGYAYNEQFF.